This T cell receptor beta chain was obtained from a study of cytomegalovirus exposure and HLA in healthy donors (dated by TCRdb to 2017 to 2019). The study in broad terms: An earlier analysis of some 620 of the donors reported 250 to 300 Gb of sequence data and around 110 million unique TCR beta sequences obtained from 180 million or so T cells. Approximately 300 gigabases of sequencing data and around 80 million unique TCR sequences made up an early release that covered approximately 650 HLA-typed donors. Of the 300 to 500 genotyped donors, 70% to 90% were placed in the genetic ancestry cluster associated with self-reported Caucasian donors. The study was designed to test whether signatures of past pathogen exposure could be identified by cataloging public T cell receptors. The T cell repertoires of roughly 660 subjects were profiled by immunosequencing and related to cytomegalovirus serostatus. Besides the first cohort of 550 to 750 subjects, a separate validation cohort made up of over 100 different subjects was used. To predict cytomegalovirus infection status, the study brought together high-throughput TCR immunosequencing, statistical association of individual TCRs with disease status, and machine learning. A later analysis re-examined previously published TCR beta repertoires from 500 to 700 donors and added high-resolution HLA genotyping to investigate patterns of TCR occurrence. Rather than using new phenotypic data, the later analysis identified candidate immune exposures from TCR beta sequences and from how often those sequences occurred across donors. In an earlier analysis of 587 of the donors, high-throughput TCR beta sequencing was used to judge whether each TCR beta V gene segment behaved as functional or pseudogenic. Alongside the repertoire data, information on donor age, sex, ethnicity and CMV serostatus was compiled. In a later genetic analysis, genome-wide SNP genotypes for about three fifths of the 666 donors were used, and that subset was treated as a discovery cohort. Every discovery cohort repertoire had been produced on one sequencing platform. Class I and class II HLA loci were covered by the typing at four-digit resolution. Typing coverage differed by locus: A, B, C, DRB1 and DQB1 were typed in about 629-640 donors, DQA1 in roughly 510, DPA1 in 600 to 610, and DPB1 in 450 to 480. Four to six DR-DQ haplotypes were handled as single units for association and clustering because linkage in the cohort was strong. Among roughly 400 genotyped donors of the cohort, an average of around 240,000 unique TCR beta nucleotide sequences were sequenced per donor, about a sixth of them non-productive. The paper as a whole reports these results and caveats: The sequencing pipeline was judged likely to have produced a cluster of highly shared sequence variants as a technical artifact. The authors suggested that the approach could potentially be extended to other disease states and immunological phenotypes. According to a later analysis, most CMV-associated TCR beta chains appeared to be HLA-restricted, and the HLA associations seemed to be driven largely by CMV exposure. A later analysis associated around 16,000 TCR beta sequences with specific HLA alleles at a false discovery rate of 0.05. An earlier analysis of approximately 570 of the donors showed that most TCR beta V segments appeared in productive rearrangements either about 87% or about 30% of the time, which broadly matched IMGT annotations. According to a later genetic analysis, donors in an Asian-associated ancestry cluster had fewer N-insertions in productive TCRs than the roughly 670-donor mean. HLA typing was unavailable for some donors at each locus, so association tests used only the typed subset. The classifier was reported to diagnose cytomegalovirus status with high specificity and sensitivity in both the original and validation cohorts. A further reported finding was that TCR beta sequences accurately predicted the HLA-A and HLA-B alleles for most subjects in the first cohort. In a later analysis, TCR association rates were found to vary across HLA loci, with the most associated TCRs seen for DRB1 alleles and the fewest for HLA-C alleles. Because the 87-base-pair reads could not distinguish some IMGT-functional V segments, including TRBV6-2 and TRBV6-3, those segments were excluded. This cohort had only TCR beta chains sequenced, and the lack of alpha or paired-chain data limited which features could be detected. When HLA alleles, especially DR and DQ, strongly co-occurred, attributing TCR associations to individual alleles was difficult. CMV serostatus was the only immune exposure information available for the cohort. Correlated functional status among segregating V segments might be attributable to linkage disequilibrium, but an unknown experimental factor could not be ruled out. About 15 rarely observed V segments, including chromosome 9 orphons, were excluded from the earlier analysis of about 600 of the donors because counts were too low. An association between a missense DCLRE1C variant and V-gene and J-gene trimming of TCR beta chains was found in a later genetic analysis and replicated in an independent cohort. According to a later analysis, parvovirus B19, influenza, CMV and Epstein-Barr virus appeared linked to several top co-occurrence clusters. A few of the identified cytomegalovirus-associated TCR beta chains were confirmed in vitro to be specific for cytomegalovirus antigens. The study gave a list of around 170 TCR beta chains associated with cytomegalovirus. Across donors, most TCR sequences were observed very rarely, whereas some public TCRs were present in many individuals. The presence/absence analyses assumed that sequencing depth was roughly uniform across donors, and that assumption may not be true. In a later analysis, HLA-associated TCR beta chains showed more clonal expansion and lower generation probabilities than non-associated chains that were equally common.

Comments on this clone: Its antigen is unknown. One base away there is no much larger clone; base qualities are not given.

The cohort consisted of 670 or so healthy bone marrow donors. Cohort members were all nominally healthy when sampled, although unrecorded immune exposures were likely present. The donor tested CMV seronegative, placing the donor among the 350 to 400 seronegative members of the cohort. Every donor gave a peripheral blood sample, and the peripheral blood mononuclear cells from that sample were used for TCR beta sequencing. The Qiagen DNeasy Blood Extraction Kit was used to extract genomic DNA from the blood cell samples. The library was made by the immunoSEQ multiplex PCR assay. For the multiplex PCR, a mixture combining 60 forward primers for TCR Vbeta segments and 13 reverse primers for TCR Jbeta segments was used. Amplification of the CDR3 region of rearranged TCR beta genes was performed with a multiplex PCR assay on genomic DNA. Amplified TCR beta libraries were sequenced as 87-base-pair reads on the Illumina HiSeq System. The original methods were these. In a later analysis, about 80 million unique TCR beta chains were counted across the roughly 610 repertoires, and around 10 million of these chains were shared by at least two donors. Raw reads were error-corrected and collapsed into unique sequences by a nearest-neighbor algorithm in which closely related sequences were merged to remove PCR and sequencing errors. To assign V, D and J gene segments, CDR3 sequences were aligned to IMGT reference sequences. For a sequence to be retained, at least a six-nucleotide match to both a V gene segment and a J gene segment was required. Rearrangements were called productive when the CDR3 lacked stop codons and stayed in frame with V and J; all others were non-productive. Following IMGT convention, CDR3 was defined as the stretch from the second conserved V-encoded cysteine to the conserved J-encoded phenylalanine. Sequences without an unambiguous match to a single V gene segment were excluded from the earlier analysis of approximately 600 of the donors. In an earlier analysis of 450 to 700 of the donors, V segments were called functional above 56.7% productive rearrangements and were called segregating when the between-donor standard deviation exceeded 5%. A statistical classification framework was built to diagnose cytomegalovirus status from the catalog of TCR beta chain sequences. In a later analysis, V and J genes were assigned by comparing TCR nucleotide sequences against IMGT/GENE-DB human TR gene sequences. In a later analysis, CDR3 sequences and most-parsimonious VDJ recombination scenarios were assigned using the TCRdist pipeline. In a later analysis, each TCR beta chain was defined by its CDR3 amino acid sequence together with its V-gene family, and reads without a unique V-gene family were excluded. As a way to deal with suspected cross-contamination and a sequencing artifact, a later analysis dropped approximately 570 nucleotide sequences that were highly shared and had low generation probability. A later analysis calculated a clonal expansion index for each public chain from normalized within-repertoire ranks of inferred template counts. Generation probabilities in a later analysis came from a VDJ recombination model fitted to out-of-frame rearrangements, and those results were checked against IGoR. Hypergeometric tests were used in a later analysis to score TCR-TCR, TCR-HLA and TCR-CMV co-occurrence, with a repertoire-size bias correction applied to the TCR pairs. In a later analysis, false discovery rates were estimated by permuting HLA or CMV assignments 20 times. A later analysis grouped co-occurring TCRs with DBSCAN, adding TCRdist sequence similarity when clustering within HLA-allele-positive subsets. Co-occurrence clustering excluded repertoires with fewer than 30,000 or more than 120,000 public chains, plus five with anomalous nucleotide sharing. Imported from immuneACCESS, the table was reduced by TCRdb to in-frame sequences with V and J called. These copies leave out some clones; in studies compared against another copy, an unresolved V gene accounts for under half, and the cause of the remainder is not known. V, J and clone size are taken as reported in that table, and D and trimming were inferred from the DNA itself. This sample has around 140,000 clones in its table, and roughly three quarters of those were observed once. The ten top clones hold over 0.9% of the sample.

The CDR3 starts with the cysteine, ends with the phenylalanine, and has 16 residues. Only the CDR3 part of the read is kept: 48 bases, read in frame from the first base. Via the germline V gene (reference sequence), CDR1 is LNHDA and CDR2 SQIVND. V is cut by 7 bases and J by 4 bases, and the space between the germline ends is 19 bases. The sequence is built from TRBV19 and TRBJ2-2; D gene: possibly TRBD2, on 5 matching bases. Sequencing used PBMCs. The receptor was derived from a woman aged 55 to 70 in good health and CMV-seronegative. The CDR3 loop reads CASNLGAVGSTGELFF. The DNA sequence reads TGTGCCAGTAATCTGGGCGCAGTGGGGAGCACCGGGGAGCTGTTTTTT.